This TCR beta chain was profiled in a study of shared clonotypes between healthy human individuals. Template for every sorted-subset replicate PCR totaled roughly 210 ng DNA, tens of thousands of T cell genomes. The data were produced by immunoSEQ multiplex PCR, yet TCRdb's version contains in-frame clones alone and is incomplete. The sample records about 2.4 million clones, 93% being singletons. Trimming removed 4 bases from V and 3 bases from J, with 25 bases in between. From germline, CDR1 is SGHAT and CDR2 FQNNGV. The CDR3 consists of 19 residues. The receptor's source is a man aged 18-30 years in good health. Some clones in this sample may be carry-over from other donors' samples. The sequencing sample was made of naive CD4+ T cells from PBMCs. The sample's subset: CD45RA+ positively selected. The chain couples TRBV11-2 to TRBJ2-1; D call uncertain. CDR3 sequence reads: CASSSGLARRSIIYNEQFF. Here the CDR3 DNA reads TGTGCCAGCAGCTCGGGTTTGGCACGGCGGAGCATAATCTACAATGAGCAGTTCTTC.